This TCR beta chain was found in a study of blood T cell repertoires in COVID-19. Study summary: Nucleic acid was either cDNA or gDNA, and it came from T cells, B-cell-depleted T cells, or PBMCs.

CDR1 MNHEY and CDR2 SMNVEV come from the germline V gene (reference sequence). The CDR3 extends over 15 amino acids. The V gene end was trimmed by 6 bases and the J gene end by 0 bases; junction bases not matched to a gene: 5. The repertoire was sequenced with immunoSEQ multiplex PCR; TCRdb's copy has only in-frame clones and lacks some. The sample consists of about 360,000 clones, more than 85% of them appearing once. The source of this sequence is a human donor in a cohort sampled during active COVID-19. Specimen: peripheral blood. This rearrangement joins TRBV27 to TRBJ1-2, with 9 bases fitting TRBD1. The CDR3 DNA sequence: TGTGCCAGCAGGGATGGGGACAGGGCTAACTATGGCTACACCTTC. As protein: CASRDGDRANYGYTF.